The 27 T cell receptor beta chains in this list originate from one sample, sequenced in a study of beta chain features in type 1 diabetes. Expressed TCRB transcripts were sequenced because the entire RNA isolate underwent reverse transcription. Libraries were prepared by immunoSEQ multiplex PCR; TCRdb keeps only in-frame clonotypes and omits some of them. The sample holds some 900,000 clones, 15% to 20% seen once. The sequenced material came from naive CD4+ T cells from blood. The receptors shown here come from a woman in her late teens or twenties in good health.

This clone has just a few counts. The chain is built from TRBV6-5 and TRBJ1-1, with D possibly being TRBD1 (5 bases). This CDR3 has 13 residues. The V end was cut by 5 bases, the J end by 5 bases, with 12 bases between. The germline V gene encodes CDR1 MNHEY and CDR2 SVGAGI. This CDR3 is CASSSWGKTEAFF. DNA for the CDR3: TGTGCCAGCAGTAGTTGGGGCAAGACTGAAGCTTTCTTT.

The rearrangement links TRBV27 to TRBJ1-1; D gene ambiguous. This CDR3 region has 13 residues. The V gene's germline CDR1 is MNHEY and CDR2 SMNVEV (reference sequence). The V gene lost 6 bases and the J gene lost 5 bases, with 13 bases spanning the gap. The CDR3 nucleotides are TGTGCCAGCAGCCCAAACGCGGGAACTGAAGCTTTCTTT. This translates into CASSPNAGTEAFF.

This clone showed up just a few times. The V and J genes are TRBV29-1 and TRBJ2-5, with a weak D call TRBD1 (6 bases). The CDR3 covers 13 residues. Germline assignment: CDR1 SQVTM and CDR2 ANQGSEA. V was cut by 5 bases and J by 5 bases, with 15 bases left in between. In DNA form, the CDR3 reads TGCAGCGTTTCGTTACAGGGTTGGGAGACCCAGTACTTC. Translation gives CSVSLQGWETQYF. The full variable domain, completed using reference TRBV29-1 and TRBJ2-5, is SAVISQKPSRDICQRGTSLTIQCQVDSQVTMMFWYRQQPGQSLTLIATANQGSEATYESGFVIDKFPISRPNLTFSTLTVSNMSPEDSSIYLCSVSLQGWETQYFGPGTRLLVL.

This clone came up a few times. The V call is TRBV4-3, the J call TRBJ2-1; 11 bases fit TRBD2. Trimming cost V 1 base and J 10 bases; bases outside gene matches: 6. The CDR3 is 15 residues long. Germline V lookup: CDR1 LGHNA, CDR2 YSLEER. The CDR3 DNA sequence: TGCGCCAGCAGCCAAGTAGCGGGAGGGTCCCTGGAGCAGTTCTTC. The encoded protein is CASSQVAGGSLEQFF.

This clone turned up a few times. The chain carries TRBV5-4 and TRBJ1-4; D gene uncertain. The CDR3 consists of 15 residues. V was pared by 0 bases and J by 8 bases, with 14 bases between. From germline, CDR1 is SGHNT and CDR2 YYREEE (reference sequence). The CDR3: CASSLGQPGMEKLFF. CDR3 nucleotides: TGTGCCAGCAGCTTGGGACAACCCGGAATGGAAAAACTGTTTTTT.

This clone was observed a few times. The chain links TRBV19 to TRBJ1-5, with no clear D. V was cut by 5 bases and J by 10 bases, with 12 bases left in between. CDR3 length: 12 residues. Per germline, CDR1 LNHDA and CDR2 SQIVND (reference sequence). CDR3 sequence: CASSDLTFPQHF. In nucleotides, the CDR3 is TGTGCCAGTAGTGACTTGACATTTCCCCAGCATTTT.

This clone has just a few counts. The V and J genes are TRBV15 and TRBJ2-1, with 8 bases matching TRBD2. The CDR3 contains 16 residues. V lost 2 bases and J lost 2; bases outside the gene matches: 5. The germline CDR1 and CDR2 sequences are LNHNV and YYDKDF (reference sequence). CDR3 region: CATSRTRTSPYNEQFF. DNA of the CDR3: TGTGCCACCAGCAGAACTAGGACTAGCCCCTACAATGAGCAGTTCTTC.

This clone was recorded a few times. Other DNA sequences in this specimen translate into the identical CDR3. The genes are TRBV9 and TRBJ2-1; 11 nucleotides match TRBD2. Germline CDR1 is SGDLS and CDR2 is YYNGEE. V trimming: 4 bases; J trimming: 4 bases; junction bases outside the gene matches: 4. This CDR3 has 15 residues. The CDR3 protein is CASSPGTSGYNEQFF. In DNA, the CDR3 is TGTGCCAGCAGCCCCGGGACTAGCGGATACAATGAGCAGTTCTTC.

Only a few counts were recorded for this clone. CDR3 in DNA: TGTGCCAGCAGCTTAGCGGCCCATACGCAGTATTTT. Its protein product is CASSLAAHTQYF. The chain links TRBV7-2 to TRBJ2-3, with D unresolved. V lost 0 bases to trimming and J lost 7 bases, with 5 bases between them. Germline values: CDR1 SGHTA, CDR2 FQGNSA. The CDR3 contains 12 residues.

This sequence joins TRBV2 and TRBJ1-4, with D maybe TRBD1 (5 bases). Per the germline V gene, CDR1 is SNHLY and CDR2 is FYNNEI. The CDR3 contains 13 residues. V lost 7 bases and J 10 bases, leaving 16 bases between the germline ends. CDR3 DNA sequence: TGTGCCAGCACTGGGGCGCGGCATGTAAAACTGTTTTTT. Protein product: CASTGARHVKLFF. Full variable domain (outside the CDR3, taken from reference TRBV2 and TRBJ1-4): EPEVTQTPSHQVTQMGQEVILRCVPISNHLYFYWYRQILGQKVEFLVSFYNNEISEKSEIFDDQFSVERPDGSNFTLKIRSTKLEDSAMYFCASTGARHVKLFFGSGTQLSVL.

The V call is TRBV5-4, the J call TRBJ2-1; D may correspond to TRBD1 or TRBD2 (5 bases each). Germline V CDR1 and CDR2: SGHNT, YYREEE (reference sequence). This CDR3 comprises 18 residues. Trimming left V 0 bases short and J 4 bases short, with 20 bases between. CDR3 coding DNA: TGTGCCAGCAGCTTGGCGGGTCTGGGGACGGGGAAATACAATGAGCAGTTCTTC. It translates to CASSLAGLGTGKYNEQFF.

This chain links TRBV10-3 with TRBJ1-3, with 8 bases lining up with TRBD1. Germline V gene lookup returns CDR1 ENHRY and CDR2 SYGVKD. The J segment lost 3 bases and the V segment lost 10 bases, leaving 2 bases of the junction unmatched. This CDR3 has 12 amino acids. The CDR3 DNA reads as TGTGCCACAGGGGGCTTTGGAAACACCATATATTTT. Its protein is CATGGFGNTIYF.

The chain recombines TRBV6-1 with TRBJ1-2; the match to TRBD1 covers 11 bases. CDR3 length: 15 amino acids. Germline CDR1 is MNHNS and CDR2 is SASEGT. The trim removed 3 bases at V and 3 bases at J, leaving 3 bases unmatched. The CDR3 DNA reads TGTGCCAGCAGTGAGGACAGGGGGCTTGACTATGGCTACACCTTC. It specifies CASSEDRGLDYGYTF.

This clone has a handful of counts. V and J are TRBV6-5 and TRBJ2-5, with 10 bases fitting TRBD1. This CDR3 contains 13 residues. Looked up from germline, CDR1 is MNHEY and CDR2 is SVGAGI. The V and J ends lost 5 bases and 13 bases, in that order; junction bases with no gene match: 10. The CDR3, as DNA: TGTGCCAGCAGTGATGTCGGGACAGGGGACATGTACTTC. Amino acids: CASSDVGTGDMYF.

Concerning this clone itself: The same CDR3 is also encoded by other DNA sequences in this sample. The V call is TRBV7-2, the J call TRBJ2-3; D ambiguous. This CDR3 is 15 amino acids long. CDR1 SGHTA and CDR2 FQGNSA come from the germline V gene. The V end was cut by 1 base, the J end by 0 bases, with 8 bases between. This CDR3 reads CASSLVAASTDTQYF. In DNA form, the CDR3 reads TGTGCCAGCAGCTTAGTGGCGGCTAGCACAGATACGCAGTATTTT. Full variable domain (outside the CDR3, taken from reference TRBV7-2 and TRBJ2-3): GAGVSQSPSNKVTEKGKDVELRCDPISGHTALYWYRQSLGQGLEFLIYFQGNSAPDKSGLPSDRFSAERTGGSVSTLTIQRTQQEDSAVYLCASSLVAASTDTQYFGPGTRLTVL.

The sample holds a few counts of this clone. The DNA for the CDR3 is TGCGCCAGCAGCCAAGATGCTAGGATCACCGGGGAGCTGTTTTTT. The encoded protein is CASSQDARITGELFF. J is TRBJ2-2 and V is TRBV4-3; D ambiguous. Germline assignment: CDR1 LGHNA and CDR2 YSLEER. The CDR3 spans 15 residues. The V end lost 0 bases, the J end lost 4 bases, and 9 bases lay between the germline ends.

A remark on this clone: The sample carries other DNA sequences with the same CDR3. The J gene is TRBJ2-1, the V gene TRBV5-1; 12 bases are shared with TRBD1. Per germline, CDR1 SGHRS and CDR2 YFSETQ. This CDR3 is built from 14 residues. Trimming cost V 3 bases and J 9 bases; bases outside gene matches: 4. The chain's CDR3 is CASSSGTGGIEQFF. For the CDR3, the DNA is TGCGCCAGCAGCTCCGGGACAGGGGGCATTGAGCAGTTCTTC.

This chain uses TRBV18 with TRBJ2-1, with no clear D. Germline V lookup: CDR1 KGHSH, CDR2 LQKENI. This CDR3 is built from 15 residues. The V end was cut by 6 bases, the J end by 0 bases, with 12 bases between. CDR3 nucleotides: TGTGCCAGCTCCATTAGCACAGACTCCTACAATGAGCAGTTCTTC. It is translated as CASSISTDSYNEQFF.

This clone was counted a few times. V and J are TRBV4-2 and TRBJ2-3; 12 bases are shared with TRBD2. Germline V gene data show CDR1 as LGHNA and CDR2 as YNFKEQ. The CDR3 spans 18 residues. The J segment lost 3 bases and the V segment lost 1 base, leaving 8 bases of the junction unmatched. DNA for the CDR3: TGTGCCAGCAGCCAAGGCAGACTAGCGGGGGTTCGGACAGATACGCAGTATTTT. Amino acids: CASSQGRLAGVRTDTQYF.

This clone was counted between two and nine times. J is TRBJ2-1 and V is TRBV11-2; TRBD1 aligns across 11 bases. In germline, CDR1 is SGHAT, CDR2 FQNNGV. The CDR3 consists of 17 residues. The ends lost 4 bases at V and 6 bases at J; junction bases unmatched: 11. The CDR3 region is CASSYGDRGKGSNEQFF. CDR3 in DNA: TGTGCCAGCAGCTACGGGGACAGGGGGAAGGGGAGCAATGAGCAGTTCTTC. Based on the CDR3 plus reference TRBV11-2 and TRBJ2-1, the full variable domain is EAGVAQSPRYKIIEKRQSVAFWCNPISGHATLYWYQQILGQGPKLLIQFQNNGVVDDSQLPKDRFSAERLKGVDSTLKIQPAKLEDSAVYLCASSYGDRGKGSNEQFFGPGTRLTVL.

The CDR3 loop is CATSRRTSGLYNEQFF. CDR3 in DNA: TGTGCCACCAGCAGAAGGACTAGCGGGTTATACAATGAGCAGTTCTTC. The chain couples TRBV15 to TRBJ2-1; TRBD2 aligns across 11 bases. CDR1 is LNHNV, CDR2 YYDKDF, per germline (reference sequence). The junction had 4 bases not matched to a gene; V was cut back by 2 bases and J by 4 bases. The CDR3 is 16 residues long.

This clone came up a few times. This chain connects TRBV4-3 to TRBJ2-7; D gene unclear. The CDR3 contains 15 residues. With 0 bases removed from V and 0 bases from J, the gap between germline ends came to 9 bases. Germline V lookup: CDR1 LGHNA, CDR2 YSLEER. CDR3 residues: CASSQDVRSSYEQYF. DNA of the CDR3: TGCGCCAGCAGCCAAGATGTCCGGTCCTCCTACGAGCAGTACTTC.

This chain joins TRBV5-1 and TRBJ2-6; tentatively, D is TRBD2 (5 bases). The CDR3 length is 17 residues. Trimming pared 0 bases from V and 3 bases from J, leaving 13 bases between. CDR1 and CDR2 from the germline V gene are SGHRS and YFSETQ. CDR3 region: CASSLVRGKVGANVLTF. The CDR3 bases are TGCGCCAGCAGCTTGGTTCGGGGTAAAGTTGGGGCCAACGTCCTGACTTTC.

This rearrangement joins TRBV4-2 to TRBJ2-2, with D possibly TRBD2 on 6 matching bases. From germline, CDR1 is LGHNA and CDR2 YNFKEQ. This CDR3 region has 18 residues. Trimming took 0 bases from V and 6 from J, leaving 20 bases between them. For the CDR3, the DNA is TGTGCCAGCAGCCAAGAGTCCAGCGGGCATACAAACGCCGGGGAGCTGTTTTTT. It yields the protein CASSQESSGHTNAGELFF.

Details on this clone: This CDR3 is also generated by other DNA sequences in the sample. The chain combines TRBV20-1 with TRBJ2-5; 7 bases map to TRBD1. CDR1 is DFQATT, CDR2 SNEGSKA, per germline (reference sequence). This CDR3 region has 11 residues. V trimming: 4 bases; J trimming: 4 bases; junction bases outside the gene matches: 0. CDR3 region: CSANRGETQYF. Here the CDR3 DNA reads TGCAGTGCTAACAGGGGAGAGACCCAGTACTTC.

The chain combines TRBV15 with TRBJ2-3, with D perhaps TRBD1 (5 bases). V was cut by 1 base and J by 3 bases, with 5 bases left in between. Germline V gene lookup returns CDR1 LNHNV and CDR2 YYDKDF (reference sequence). The CDR3 contains 13 residues. The CDR3 DNA is TGTGCCACCAGCAGAGGACAGACAGATACGCAGTATTTT. It translates to CATSRGQTDTQYF.

This rearrangement joins TRBV9 to TRBJ1-1; unclear D gene. The CDR3 runs 12 residues. V dropped 3 bases and J dropped 10 bases, with 13 bases sitting between them. Germline values: CDR1 SGDLS, CDR2 YYNGEE. The CDR3 DNA reads as TGTGCCAGCAGCGGGGTCGGAGGTGGAGCTTTCTTT. It specifies CASSGVGGGAFF.